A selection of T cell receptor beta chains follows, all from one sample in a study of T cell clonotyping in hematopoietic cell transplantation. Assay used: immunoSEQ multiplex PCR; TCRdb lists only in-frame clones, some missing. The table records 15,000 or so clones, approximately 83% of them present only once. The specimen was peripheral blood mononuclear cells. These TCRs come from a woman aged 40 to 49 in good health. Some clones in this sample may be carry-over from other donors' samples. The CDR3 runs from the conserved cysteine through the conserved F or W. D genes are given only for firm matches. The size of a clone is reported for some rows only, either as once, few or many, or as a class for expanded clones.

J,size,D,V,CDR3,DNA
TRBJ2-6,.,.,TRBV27,CASSLQLTPTSGANVLTF,TGTGCCAGCAGTTTACAGCTAACCCCCACCTCTGGGGCCAACGTCCTGACTTTC
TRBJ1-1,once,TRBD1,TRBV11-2,CASSPTGSTEAFF,TGTGCCAGCAGCCCGACAGGGTCGACTGAAGCTTTCTTT
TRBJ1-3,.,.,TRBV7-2,CASSSQSLTGPVYF,TGTGCCAGCAGCTCTCAGTCCCTGACTGGGCCGGTATATTTT
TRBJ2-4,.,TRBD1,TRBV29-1,CSASQGKGLAKNIQYF,TGCAGCGCCTCACAGGGGAAGGGGCTAGCCAAAAACATTCAGTACTTC
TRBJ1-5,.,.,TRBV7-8,CASNLGGRQPQHF,TGTGCCAGCAACCTCGGGGGTCGGCAGCCCCAGCATTTT
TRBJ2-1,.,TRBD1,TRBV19,CASSIGTGGWNEQFF,TGTGCCAGTAGTATTGGGACAGGGGGCTGGAATGAGCAGTTCTTC
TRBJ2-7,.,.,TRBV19,CASSSHETEYYEQYF,TGTGCCAGTAGTTCCCATGAGACAGAGTATTACGAGCAGTACTTC
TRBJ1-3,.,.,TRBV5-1,CASSLGSWSGNTIYF,TGCGCCAGCAGCTTGGGGTCGTGGTCTGGAAACACCATATATTTT
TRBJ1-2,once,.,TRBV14,CASSQDVNYGYTF,TGTGCCAGCAGCCAAGACGTTAACTATGGCTACACCTTC
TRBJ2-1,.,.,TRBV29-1,CSVRPGQYNEQFF,TGCAGCGTTCGACCTGGACAGTACAATGAGCAGTTCTTC
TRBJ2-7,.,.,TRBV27,CASSLGQGLYEQYF,TGTGCCAGCAGTTTGGGGCAGGGACTCTACGAGCAGTACTTC
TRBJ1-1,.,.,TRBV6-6,CASSWRADSQAFF,TGTGCCAGCAGTTGGAGGGCCGACAGCCAAGCTTTCTTT
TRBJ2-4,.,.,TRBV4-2,CASSQEEWNIQYF,TGTGCCAGCAGCCAAGAAGAGTGGAACATTCAGTACTTC
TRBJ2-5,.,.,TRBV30,CAWSPRGPQETQYF,TGTGCCTGGAGTCCTCGGGGGCCCCAAGAGACCCAGTACTTC
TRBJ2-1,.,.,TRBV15,CATARSSYNEQFF,TGTGCCACGGCCAGAAGCTCCTACAATGAGCAGTTCTTC
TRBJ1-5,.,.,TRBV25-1,CASSLGQNQPQHF,TGTGCCAGCAGCCTCGGACAGAATCAGCCCCAGCATTTT
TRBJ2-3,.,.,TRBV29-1,CSVGQGVDTQYF,TGCAGCGTTGGCCAGGGCGTCGATACGCAGTATTTT
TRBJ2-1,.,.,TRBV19,CASSTHNEQFF,TGTGCCAGTAGTACCCACAATGAGCAGTTCTTC
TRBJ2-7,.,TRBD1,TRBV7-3,CASSPNSDRGREQYF,TGTGCCAGCAGCCCAAATTCCGACAGGGGAAGGGAGCAGTACTTC
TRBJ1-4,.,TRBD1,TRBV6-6,CASSGDRGVEKLFF,TGTGCCAGCAGTGGGGACAGGGGAGTCGAAAAACTGTTTTTT
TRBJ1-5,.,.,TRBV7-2,CASTLGPNQPQHF,TGTGCCAGCACGCTGGGGCCAAATCAGCCCCAGCATTTT
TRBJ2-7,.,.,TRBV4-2,CASSQYTGPLSYEQYF,TGTGCCAGCAGCCAATATACCGGACCCCTCTCCTACGAGCAGTACTTC
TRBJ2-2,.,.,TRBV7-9,CASSRQNPNTGELFF,TGTGCCAGCAGCCGACAAAACCCTAACACCGGGGAGCTGTTTTTT
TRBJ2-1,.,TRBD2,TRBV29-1,CSAGLAGGPGEQFF,TGCAGCGCTGGACTAGCGGGAGGGCCGGGTGAGCAGTTCTTC
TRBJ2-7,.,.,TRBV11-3,CASSRYDSPYEQYF,TGTGCCAGCAGCCGGTACGACAGTCCCTACGAGCAGTACTTC
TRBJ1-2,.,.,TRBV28,CASSFIVNYGYTF,TGTGCCAGCAGTTTTATAGTTAACTATGGCTACACCTTC
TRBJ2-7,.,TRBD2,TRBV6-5,CASSILAGAYEQYF,TGTGCCAGCAGTATACTAGCGGGCGCGTACGAGCAGTACTTC
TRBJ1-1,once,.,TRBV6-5,CASSPRSTEAFF,TGTGCCAGCAGCCCCCGGAGCACTGAAGCTTTCTTT
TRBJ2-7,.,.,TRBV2,CASTGVRSSYEQYF,TGTGCCAGCACCGGGGTGAGGAGCTCCTACGAGCAGTACTTC
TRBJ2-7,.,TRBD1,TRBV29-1,CAIRDRVDEQYF,TGCGCGATCCGGGACAGGGTGGACGAGCAGTACTTC
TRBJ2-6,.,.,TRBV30,CAWSHPGANVLTF,TGTGCCTGGAGTCATCCTGGGGCCAATGTCCTGACTTTC
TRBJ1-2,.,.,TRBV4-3,CASSPSGNYGYTF,TGCGCCAGCAGCCCGTCCGGAAACTATGGCTACACCTTC
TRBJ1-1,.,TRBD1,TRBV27,CASSSPGQGNTEAFF,TGTGCCAGCAGTTCCCCGGGACAGGGGAACACTGAAGCTTTCTTT
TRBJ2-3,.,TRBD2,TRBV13,CASSLSWGGGRTDTQYF,TGTGCCAGCAGCTTGTCTTGGGGGGGAGGAAGAACAGATACGCAGTATTTT
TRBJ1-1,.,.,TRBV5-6,CASSLGGARGNTEAFF,TGTGCCAGCAGCTTGGGGGGGGCCCGGGGGAACACTGAAGCTTTCTTT
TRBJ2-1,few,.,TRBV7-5,CASSYGNNEQFF,TGTGCCAGCAGCTACGGTAACAATGAGCAGTTCTTC
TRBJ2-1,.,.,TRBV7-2,CASSLDGGAYNEQFF,TGTGCCAGCAGCTTGGATGGGGGCGCCTACAATGAGCAGTTCTTC
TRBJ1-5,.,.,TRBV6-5,CASSRQETGNQPQHF,TGTGCCAGCAGTCGACAGGAGACAGGCAATCAGCCCCAGCATTTT
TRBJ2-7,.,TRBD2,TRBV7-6,CASSLTTSGSYNEQYF,TGTGCCAGCAGCCTAACAACTAGCGGGAGTTATAACGAGCAGTACTTC
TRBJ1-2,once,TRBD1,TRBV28,CASMPPSGQGGGYTF,TGTGCCAGCATGCCTCCTTCGGGACAGGGGGGTGGCTACACCTTC
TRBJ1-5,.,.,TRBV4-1,CASSQDPSQPQHF,TGCGCCAGCAGCCAAGATCCCAGTCAGCCCCAGCATTTT
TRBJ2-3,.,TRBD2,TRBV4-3,CASSQGTSGALSTDTQYF,TGCGCCAGCAGCCAGGGGACTAGCGGGGCCCTTAGCACAGATACGCAGTATTTT
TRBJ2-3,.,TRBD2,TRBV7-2,CASSSQFRASGGTQYF,TGTGCCAGCAGCTCTCAATTCCGGGCCTCGGGAGGTACGCAGTATTTT
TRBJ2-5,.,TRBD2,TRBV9,CASSVGTSRGIETQYF,TGTGCCAGCAGCGTAGGGACTAGCCGGGGGATAGAGACCCAGTACTTC